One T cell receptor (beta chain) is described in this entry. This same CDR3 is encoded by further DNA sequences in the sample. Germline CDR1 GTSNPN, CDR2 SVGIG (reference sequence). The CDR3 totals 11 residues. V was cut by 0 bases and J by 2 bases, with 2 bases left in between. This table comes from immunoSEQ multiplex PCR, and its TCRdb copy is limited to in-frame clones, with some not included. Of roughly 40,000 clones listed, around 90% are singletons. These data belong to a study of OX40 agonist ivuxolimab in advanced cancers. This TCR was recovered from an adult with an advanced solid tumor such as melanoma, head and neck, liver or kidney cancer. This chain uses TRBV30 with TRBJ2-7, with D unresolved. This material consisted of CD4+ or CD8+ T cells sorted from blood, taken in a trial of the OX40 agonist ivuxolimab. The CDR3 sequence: CAWSVAYEQYF. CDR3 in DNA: TGTGCCTGGAGTGTTGCCTACGAGCAGTACTTC.